Detailed here is one T cell receptor (beta chain). The sample comes from a study of shared clonotypes between healthy human individuals. TCRdb's table, derived via immunoSEQ multiplex PCR, lists solely in-frame clones and lacks some. The sample lists approximately 720,000 clones; less than 80% were seen once. Those who donated, Caucasian adults without exception, all lived in Nashville, Tennessee. Memory CD4+ cells were the fraction left after CD45RA+ naive selection. The source is a woman in her 30s in good health. Sequenced material: memory CD4+ T cells sorted from blood. Subset given: CD45RA-negative fraction.

In DNA, the CDR3 is TGCGCCAGCAGCCAAGCCTGGGGGCCAGAGACCCAGTACTTC. Translation gives CASSQAWGPETQYF. The chain recombines TRBV4-1 with TRBJ2-5, with D tentatively TRBD1 (6 bases). CDR3 length: 14 amino acids. Trimming cost V 1 base and J 4 bases, with 10 bases left between them. CDR1 is MGHRA, CDR2 YSYEKL, per germline.